This is a list of T cell receptor beta chains from one sample in a study of shared clonotypes between healthy human individuals. The repertoire was sequenced with immunoSEQ multiplex PCR; TCRdb's copy has only in-frame clones and lacks some. The sample contains more than 150,000 clones, just under 95% of which appear only once. The source material was naive CD4+ T cells sorted from blood. Source of these receptors: a woman in her twenties or thirties in good health. The CDR3 runs from the conserved cysteine through the conserved F or W. Each record gives: CDR3 length, J gene, V gene, clone size, D gene, CDR3 protein, CDR3 DNA. A D gene is named only where the DNA matches it firmly. Clone size is stated in some rows and not others, as once, few, many or a class when expanded.

10,TRBJ1-2,TRBV20-1,NA,NA,CSASLGGHTF,TGCAGTGCTAGTCTTGGGGGTCACACCTTC
20,TRBJ2-7,TRBV15,NA,TRBD1,CATSRDFIAGGQGVSYEQYF,TGTGCCACCAGCAGAGATTTCATCGCGGGGGGACAGGGGGTTTCCTACGAGCAGTACTTC
17,TRBJ2-7,TRBV6-7,NA,NA,CASSYPILSGYSYEQYF,TGTGCCAGCAGTTACCCCATTTTAAGCGGCTACTCCTACGAGCAGTACTTC
16,TRBJ2-5,TRBV4-2,NA,TRBD2,CASSRAGGLVDETQYF,TGTGCCAGCAGCCGAGCGGGCGGACTAGTCGACGAGACCCAGTACTTC
9,TRBJ2-5,TRBV21-1,NA,NA,CAIQETQYF,TGTGCCATACAAGAGACCCAGTACTTC
15,TRBJ1-2,TRBV5-1,NA,NA,CASSLEWGALNGYTF,TGCGCCAGCAGCTTGGAATGGGGCGCATTGAATGGCTACACCTTC
13,TRBJ2-7,TRBV18,NA,NA,CASSRGQTYEQYF,TGTGCCAGCTCACGGGGACAAACCTACGAGCAGTACTTC
19,TRBJ1-3,TRBV5-1,NA,TRBD1,CASSRTGTGDPISGNTIYF,TGCGCCAGCAGCCGGACCGGGACAGGAGACCCCATCTCGGGAAACACCATATATTTT
11,TRBJ2-7,TRBV28,NA,NA,CASSSSYEQYF,TGTGCCAGCAGTTCATCCTACGAGCAGTACTTC
15,TRBJ2-7,TRBV5-1,NA,TRBD2,CASSLGLAGDYEQYF,TGCGCCAGCAGCTTGGGGCTAGCGGGGGACTACGAGCAGTACTTC
17,TRBJ1-2,TRBV11-2,NA,NA,CASSLKGSRRVNYGYTF,TGTGCCAGCAGCTTAAAGGGAAGCAGGCGAGTTAACTATGGCTACACCTTC
14,TRBJ2-1,TRBV7-2,NA,NA,CASSLNGPHNEQFF,TGTGCCAGCAGCTTAAACGGGCCTCACAATGAGCAGTTCTTC
18,TRBJ1-6,TRBV28,NA,TRBD1,CASSGDRGRSSYNSPLHF,TGTGCCAGCAGTGGGGACAGGGGAAGGAGCTCCTATAATTCACCCCTCCACTTT
13,TRBJ2-7,TRBV18,NA,NA,CASSPGLFYEQYF,TGTGCCAGCTCACCAGGGTTATTCTACGAGCAGTACTTC
16,TRBJ1-5,TRBV28,NA,TRBD1,CASSRSGTGRLLPQHF,TGTGCCAGCAGTCGATCCGGGACAGGGAGACTGTTACCCCAGCATTTT
13,TRBJ2-5,TRBV27,NA,NA,CASSLWAEETQYF,TGTGCCAGCAGTTTATGGGCAGAAGAGACCCAGTACTTC
14,TRBJ2-7,TRBV28,NA,TRBD1,CASSLQGANYEQYF,TGTGCCAGCAGTTTACAGGGGGCTAACTACGAGCAGTACTTC
16,TRBJ1-5,TRBV15,NA,NA,CATSRVGRGTHQPQHF,TGTGCCACCAGCAGAGTCGGCAGGGGCACTCATCAGCCCCAGCATTTT
11,TRBJ2-7,TRBV18,NA,NA,CASSPAYEQYF,TGTGCCAGCTCCCCCGCCTACGAGCAGTACTTC
14,TRBJ2-7,TRBV7-8,few,TRBD2,CASTPASGSYEQYF,TGTGCCAGCACCCCGGCTAGCGGGAGCTACGAGCAGTACTTC
15,TRBJ2-7,TRBV30,NA,TRBD2,CAWSSSSGPSYEQYF,TGTGCCTGGAGTTCGTCTAGCGGGCCCTCCTACGAGCAGTACTTC
14,TRBJ2-7,TRBV27,NA,TRBD2,CASSLAGESYEQYF,TGTGCCAGCAGTTTGGCGGGAGAATCCTACGAGCAGTACTTC
13,TRBJ1-2,TRBV28,NA,TRBD1,CATKQRTGGGYTF,TGTGCCACCAAACAGCGGACAGGGGGAGGCTACACCTTC
14,TRBJ2-7,TRBV28,NA,NA,CASSRDPTSYEQYF,TGTGCCAGCAGTCGGGACCCAACCTCCTACGAGCAGTACTTC
16,TRBJ2-2,TRBV6-1,NA,NA,CASSEIRTAHTGELFF,TGTGCCAGCAGTGAAATACGGACAGCCCACACCGGGGAGCTGTTTTTT
17,TRBJ2-7,TRBV18,NA,TRBD1,CASSPLSDRVFPYEQYF,TGTGCCAGCTCACCACTTAGTGACAGGGTTTTTCCCTACGAGCAGTACTTC
17,TRBJ1-2,TRBV14,NA,NA,CASSLTIGRNTNYGYTF,TGTGCCAGCAGTCTGACCATTGGACGGAATACTAACTATGGCTACACCTTC
14,TRBJ1-4,TRBV5-4,NA,NA,CASSLQGRREKLFF,TGTGCCAGCAGCTTACAGGGTAGGAGAGAAAAACTGTTTTTT
13,TRBJ1-2,TRBV5-1,NA,NA,CASSSGQNYGYTF,TGCGCCAGCAGCTCCGGACAGAACTATGGCTACACCTTC
16,TRBJ2-7,TRBV5-4,NA,NA,CASSPGGERTSYEQYF,TGTGCCAGCAGCCCCGGAGGAGAGCGGACTTCCTACGAGCAGTACTTC
15,TRBJ2-7,TRBV6-5,NA,NA,CASSYSMKGTYEQYF,TGTGCCAGCAGTTACTCGATGAAGGGGACCTACGAGCAGTACTTC